This T cell receptor (beta chain) derives from a study of blood T cell repertoires in COVID-19. Whole-study context: Acute and convalescent COVID-19 samples came from the United States, Italy and Spain. The cDNA or gDNA used as material had been derived from T cells, B-cell-depleted T cells, or PBMCs.

Methods used by the authors: Using reference gene primer amplification, nucleated cell counts were estimated. Libraries were prepared by immunoSEQ multiplex PCR; TCRdb keeps only in-frame clonotypes and omits some of them. The V and J calls and the clone size are those of that table, but D and trimming were determined from the DNA. The table has 130,000 to 150,000 clones, about 85% seen once. The CDR3 is made up of 15 amino acids. Germline V gives CDR1 SGHNT, CDR2 YYREEE (reference sequence). Between the trimmed V and J ends, which lost 4 bases and 0 bases, there was a span of 13 bases. The TCR comes from a human donor in a cohort sampled during active COVID-19. The sequenced sample consisted of peripheral blood. The chain is built from TRBV5-4 and TRBJ2-5; D is possibly TRBD2 (6 bases). The CDR3 protein is CASSLGGRNQETQYF. Here the CDR3 DNA reads TGTGCCAGCAGCCTTGGGGGGAGGAACCAAGAGACCCAGTACTTC.